Below, 11 T cell receptor beta chains from the same sample are listed, as sequenced in a study of shared clonotypes between healthy human individuals (dated by TCRdb to about 2020). Library preparation was by the immunoSEQ multiplex PCR assay. The table was pulled from immuneACCESS by TCRdb, which kept in-frame rearrangements only. Such tables lose some clones; where checked, under half of the loss comes from unresolved V genes, and the rest has no known cause. This sample has a few million clones in its table, and just under 95% of those were observed once. The biggest ten clones account for around 0.38% of the sample. The specimen was naive CD4+ T cells from PBMCs. The sample's cell subset or site label is to be understood as: CD45RA+ positively selected. Receptor source: a man younger than 35 in good health. Some clones in this sample may be carry-over from other donors' samples.

J is TRBJ2-5 and V is TRBV27; 11 positions match TRBD1. The CDR3 has 16 amino acids. CDR1 and CDR2 (germline): MNHEY, SMNVEV (reference sequence). V lost 1 base to trimming and J lost 4 bases; unmatched junction nucleotides: 5. The CDR3 protein is CASSLLGTGGGETQYF. Written as DNA, the CDR3 is TGTGCCAGCAGTTTATTGGGGACAGGGGGGGGAGAGACCCAGTACTTC.

V usage is TRBV4-1 and J usage is TRBJ2-5; 7 bases are a match to TRBD1. The J call is in doubt because the DNA end fits TRBJ2-7 better. CDR1 and CDR2 from the germline V gene are MGHRA and YSYEKL. This CDR3 contains 15 residues. CDR3 sequence (DNA): TGCGCCAGCAGCCAAGGGGCCGGGACAGCCTACGAGCAGTACTTC. As protein: CASSQGAGTAYEQYF.

The J gene is TRBJ2-5, the V gene TRBV7-9; TRBD2 matches at 13 bases. This CDR3 comprises 16 residues. V lost 5 bases and J lost 2; bases outside the gene matches: 5. CDR1 and CDR2 from the germline V gene are SEHNR and FQNEAQ (reference sequence). The CDR3 coding sequence is TGTGCCAGCAGCCACCGGACTAGCGGGGGTCAAGAGACCCAGTACTTC. Translated, it gives CASSHRTSGGQETQYF.

J is TRBJ1-1 and V is TRBV19; D is perhaps TRBD1 (6 bases). Trimming shortened V by 3 bases and J by 4 bases, and 12 bases separated the two germline ends. Germline V gene lookup returns CDR1 LNHDA and CDR2 SQIVND (reference sequence). CDR3 length equals 14 residues. CDR3 amino acids: CASSIGQGTTEAFF. The DNA for the CDR3 is TGTGCCAGTAGTATTGGGCAGGGGACCACTGAAGCTTTCTTT. Supplemented by reference TRBV19 and TRBJ1-1, the full variable domain reads DGGITQSPKYLFRKEGQNVTLSCEQNLNHDAMYWYRQDPGQGLRLIYYSQIVNDFQKGDIAEGYSVSREKKESFPLTVTSAQKNPTAFYLCASSIGQGTTEAFFGQGTRLTVV.

This clone was recorded once. The chain has TRBV7-2 and TRBJ2-3; D could derive from TRBD1 or TRBD2 (6 bases each). The CDR3 is 15 amino acids. Germline-derived CDR1 and CDR2 are SGHTA and FQGNSA. V was cut by 5 bases and J by 3 bases, with 15 bases left in between. As DNA, the CDR3 is TGTGCCAGCAGCCCAGACAGGAGGGGTACAGATACGCAGTATTTT. This sequence encodes CASSPDRRGTDTQYF.

The rearrangement uses TRBV2 and TRBJ1-6; 9 bases align to TRBD1. J lost 4 bases, V lost 10 bases, and 5 bases had no gene match. The CDR3 consists of 14 residues. CDR1 and CDR2 (germline): SNHLY, FYNNEI. This CDR3 reads CATRTGEYNSPLHF. The CDR3 bases are TGTGCCACCCGGACAGGGGAGTATAATTCACCCCTCCACTTT.

CDR3: CASSRTNTGELFF. The DNA for the CDR3 is TGTGCCAGCTCAAGAACCAACACCGGGGAGCTGTTTTTT. The gene calls are TRBV18 and TRBJ2-2; no clear D. CDR3 length: 13 residues. The ends were cut back, 5 bases at V and 2 bases at J, with 6 bases in the middle. CDR1 and CDR2 from the germline V gene are KGHSH and LQKENI. The full variable domain, its missing parts supplied by reference TRBV18 and TRBJ2-2, is NAGVMQNPRHLVRRRGQEARLRCSPMKGHSHVYWYRQLPEEGLKFMVYLQKENIIDESGMPKERFSAEFPKEGPSILRIQQVVRGDSAAYFCASSRTNTGELFFGEGSRLTVL.

The chain couples TRBV7-8 to TRBJ2-2; D gene ambiguous. Germline V CDR1 and CDR2: SGHVS, FQNEAQ. V lost 1 base and J lost 1, with 10 bases in between. The CDR3 length is 16 residues. CDR3 bases: TGTGCCAGCAGCTTAGAACCCCGACTGAACACCGGGGAGCTGTTTTTT. This sequence encodes CASSLEPRLNTGELFF.

J is TRBJ1-5 and V is TRBV12-2. TRBV12-2 is annotated as a pseudogene. The CDR3 has 20 residues. CDR3 amino acids: CASRSRGEGSAGPTYQPQHF. CDR3 bases: TGTGCAAGTCGCTCGCGGGGGGAAGGGTCGGCAGGGCCAACTTATCAGCCCCAGCATTTT.

The rearrangement joins TRBV18 to TRBJ2-3; unclear D gene. V gave up 0 bases and J gave up 0 bases, with 7 bases separating them. The CDR3 loop spans 15 amino acids. The germline CDR1 and CDR2 sequences are KGHSH and LQKENI. CDR3 bases: TGTGCCAGCTCACCACCGAGGATTAGCACAGATACGCAGTATTTT. It encodes CASSPPRISTDTQYF.

The J gene is TRBJ2-5, the V gene TRBV28; 7 bases are a match to TRBD1. The germline V gene encodes CDR1 MDHEN and CDR2 SYDVKM. The CDR3 loop spans 15 amino acids. J was trimmed by 7 bases and V by 6 bases; bases with no gene match: 14. CDR3 coding DNA: TGTGCCAGCAGGGGTCCGACAGGGACCCCAGGGACCCAGTACTTC. Its protein product is CASRGPTGTPGTQYF. Together with reference TRBV28 and TRBJ2-5, the CDR3 gives the full variable domain: DVKVTQSSRYLVKRTGEKVFLECVQDMDHENMFWYRQDPGLGLRLIYFSYDVKMKEKGDIPEGYSVSREKKERFSLILESASTNQTSMYLCASRGPTGTPGTQYFGPGTRLLVL.